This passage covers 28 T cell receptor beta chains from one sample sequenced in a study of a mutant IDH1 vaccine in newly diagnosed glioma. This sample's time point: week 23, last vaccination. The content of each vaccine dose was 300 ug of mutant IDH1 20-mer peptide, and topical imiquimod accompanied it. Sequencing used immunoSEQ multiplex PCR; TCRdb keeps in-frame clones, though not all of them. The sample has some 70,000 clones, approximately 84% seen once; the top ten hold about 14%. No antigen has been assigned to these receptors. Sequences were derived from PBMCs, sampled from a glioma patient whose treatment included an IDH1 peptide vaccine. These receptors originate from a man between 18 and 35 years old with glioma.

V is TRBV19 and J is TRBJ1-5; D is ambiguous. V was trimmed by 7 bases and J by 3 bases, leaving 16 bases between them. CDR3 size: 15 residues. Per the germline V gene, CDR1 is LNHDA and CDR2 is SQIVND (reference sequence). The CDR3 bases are TGTGCCAGTAAGTCCAAGTTGAGGGTCAATCAGCCCCAGCATTTT. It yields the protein CASKSKLRVNQPQHF.

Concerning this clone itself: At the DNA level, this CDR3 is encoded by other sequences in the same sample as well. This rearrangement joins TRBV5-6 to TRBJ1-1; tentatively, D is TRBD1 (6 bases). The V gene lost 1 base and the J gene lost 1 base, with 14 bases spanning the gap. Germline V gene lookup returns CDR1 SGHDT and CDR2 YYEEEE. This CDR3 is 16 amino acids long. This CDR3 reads CASSLFGRGGNTEAFF. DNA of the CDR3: TGTGCCAGCAGCTTGTTTGGGAGAGGGGGGAACACTGAAGCTTTCTTT.

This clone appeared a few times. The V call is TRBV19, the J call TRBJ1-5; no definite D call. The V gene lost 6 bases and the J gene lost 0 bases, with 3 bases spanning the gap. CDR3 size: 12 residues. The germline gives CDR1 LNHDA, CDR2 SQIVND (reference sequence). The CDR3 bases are TGTGCCAGTAGGCTTAGCAATCAGCCCCAGCATTTT. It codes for CASRLSNQPQHF.

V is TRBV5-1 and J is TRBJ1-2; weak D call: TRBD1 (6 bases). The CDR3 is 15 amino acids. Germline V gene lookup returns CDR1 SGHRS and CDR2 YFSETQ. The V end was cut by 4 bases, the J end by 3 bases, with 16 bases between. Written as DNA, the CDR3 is TGCGCCAGCAGCCCTAAGGGGGGCGGGTACTATGGCTACACCTTC. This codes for CASSPKGGGYYGYTF. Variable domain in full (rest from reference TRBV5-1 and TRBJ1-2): KAGVTQTPRYLIKTRGQQVTLSCSPISGHRSVSWYQQTPGQGLQFLFEYFSETQRNKGNFPGRFSGRQFSNSRSEMNVSTLELGDSALYLCASSPKGGGYYGYTFGSGTRLTVV.

The CDR3 sequence is CASSPSGGANEKLFF. The CDR3 DNA reads as TGTGCCAGCAGCCCCTCAGGGGGCGCTAATGAAAAACTGTTTTTT. The rearrangement uses TRBV5-5 and TRBJ1-4, with TRBD1 matching 8 bases. Germline CDR1 is SGHKS and CDR2 is YYEKEE (reference sequence). V was pared by 4 bases and J by 3 bases, with 5 bases of the junction left unmatched. This CDR3 contains 15 residues.

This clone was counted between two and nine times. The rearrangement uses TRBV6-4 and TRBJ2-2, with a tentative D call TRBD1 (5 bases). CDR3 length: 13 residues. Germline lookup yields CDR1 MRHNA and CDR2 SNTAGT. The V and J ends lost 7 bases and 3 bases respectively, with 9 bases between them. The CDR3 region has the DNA TGTGCCAGCAAGGGGTCGGACACCGGGGAGCTGTTTTTT. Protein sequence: CASKGSDTGELFF.

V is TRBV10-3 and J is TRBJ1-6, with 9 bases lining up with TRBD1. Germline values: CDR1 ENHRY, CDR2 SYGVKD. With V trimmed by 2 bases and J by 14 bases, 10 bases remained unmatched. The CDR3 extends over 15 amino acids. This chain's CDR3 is CAISEPWTGETSLHF. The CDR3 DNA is TGTGCCATCAGTGAGCCCTGGACAGGGGAGACTTCCCTCCACTTT.

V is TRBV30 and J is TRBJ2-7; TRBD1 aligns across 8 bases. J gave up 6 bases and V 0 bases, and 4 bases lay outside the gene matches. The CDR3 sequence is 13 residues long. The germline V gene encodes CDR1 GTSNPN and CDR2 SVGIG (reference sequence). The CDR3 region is CAWSVGTGREQYF. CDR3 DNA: TGTGCCTGGAGTGTTGGGACAGGACGCGAGCAGTACTTC.

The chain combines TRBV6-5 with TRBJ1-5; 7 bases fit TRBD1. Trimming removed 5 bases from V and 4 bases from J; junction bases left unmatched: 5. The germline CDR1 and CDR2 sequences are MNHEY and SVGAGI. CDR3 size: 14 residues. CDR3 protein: CASSQDRRNQPQHF. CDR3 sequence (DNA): TGTGCCAGCAGTCAGGACAGGCGGAATCAGCCCCAGCATTTT.

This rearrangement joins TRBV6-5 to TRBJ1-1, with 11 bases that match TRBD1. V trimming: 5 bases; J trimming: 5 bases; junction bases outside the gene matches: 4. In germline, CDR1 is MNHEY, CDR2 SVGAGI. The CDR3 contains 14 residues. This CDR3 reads CASSPGQGETEAFF. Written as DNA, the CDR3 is TGTGCCAGCAGTCCGGGACAGGGGGAGACTGAAGCTTTCTTT.

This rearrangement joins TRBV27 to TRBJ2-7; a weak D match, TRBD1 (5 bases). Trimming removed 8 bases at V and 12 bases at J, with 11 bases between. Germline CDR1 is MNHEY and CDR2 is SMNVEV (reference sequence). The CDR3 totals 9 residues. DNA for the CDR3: TGTGCCAGCTGCCTGACAGTGTACTTC. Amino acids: CASCLTVYF.

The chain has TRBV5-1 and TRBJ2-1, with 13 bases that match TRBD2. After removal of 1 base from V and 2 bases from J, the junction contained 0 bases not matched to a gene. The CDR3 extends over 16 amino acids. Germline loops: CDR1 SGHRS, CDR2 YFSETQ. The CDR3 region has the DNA TGCGCCAGCAGCTTGACTAGCGGGGGGGCCTACAATGAGCAGTTCTTC. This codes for CASSLTSGGAYNEQFF.

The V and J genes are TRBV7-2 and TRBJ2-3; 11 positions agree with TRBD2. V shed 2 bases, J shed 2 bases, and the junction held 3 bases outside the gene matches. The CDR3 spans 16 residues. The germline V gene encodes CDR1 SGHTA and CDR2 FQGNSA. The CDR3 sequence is CASSLTSGGLTDTQYF. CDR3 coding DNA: TGTGCCAGCAGCTTAACTAGCGGGGGACTCACAGATACGCAGTATTTT.

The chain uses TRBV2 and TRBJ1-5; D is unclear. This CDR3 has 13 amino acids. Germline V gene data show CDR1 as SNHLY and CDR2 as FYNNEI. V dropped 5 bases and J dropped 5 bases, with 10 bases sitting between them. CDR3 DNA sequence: TGTGCCAGCAGTCCCGACACCTATCAGCCCCAGCATTTT. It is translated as CASSPDTYQPQHF.

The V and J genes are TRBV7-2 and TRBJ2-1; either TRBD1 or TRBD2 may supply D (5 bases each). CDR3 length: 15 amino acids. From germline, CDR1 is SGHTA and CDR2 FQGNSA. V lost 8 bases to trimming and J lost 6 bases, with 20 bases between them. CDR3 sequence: CASFRDPGIANEQFF. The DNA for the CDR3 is TGTGCCAGCTTCCGGGACCCCGGCATCGCCAATGAGCAGTTCTTC.

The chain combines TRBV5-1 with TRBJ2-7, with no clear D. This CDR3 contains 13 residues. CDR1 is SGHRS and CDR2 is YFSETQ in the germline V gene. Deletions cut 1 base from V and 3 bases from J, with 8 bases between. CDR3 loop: CASSLYRYYEQYF. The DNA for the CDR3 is TGCGCCAGCAGCTTGTACCGCTACTACGAGCAGTACTTC. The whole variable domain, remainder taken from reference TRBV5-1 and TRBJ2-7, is KAGVTQTPRYLIKTRGQQVTLSCSPISGHRSVSWYQQTPGQGLQFLFEYFSETQRNKGNFPGRFSGRQFSNSRSEMNVSTLELGDSALYLCASSLYRYYEQYFGPGTRLTVT.

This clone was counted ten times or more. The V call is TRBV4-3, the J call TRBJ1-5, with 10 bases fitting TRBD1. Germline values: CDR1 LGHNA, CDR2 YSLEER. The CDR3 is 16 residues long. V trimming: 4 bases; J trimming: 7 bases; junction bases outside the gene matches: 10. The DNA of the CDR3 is TGCGCCAGCAGCCTTGGCTCCGGGACAGGGGAGCAGCCCCAGCATTTT. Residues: CASSLGSGTGEQPQHF.

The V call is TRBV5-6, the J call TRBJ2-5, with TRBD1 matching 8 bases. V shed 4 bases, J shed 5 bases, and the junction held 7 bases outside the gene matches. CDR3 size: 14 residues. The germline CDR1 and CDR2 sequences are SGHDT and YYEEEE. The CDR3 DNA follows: TGTGCCAGCAGCCAACCCGGACAGGGTGAGACCCAGTACTTC. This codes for CASSQPGQGETQYF.

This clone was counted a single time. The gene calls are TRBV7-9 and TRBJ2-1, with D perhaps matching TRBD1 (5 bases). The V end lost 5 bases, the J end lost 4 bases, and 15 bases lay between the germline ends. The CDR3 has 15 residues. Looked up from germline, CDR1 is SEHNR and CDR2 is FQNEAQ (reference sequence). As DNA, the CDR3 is TGTGCCAGCAGCCAGGACAAGATATCGTACAATGAGCAGTTCTTC. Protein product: CASSQDKISYNEQFF.

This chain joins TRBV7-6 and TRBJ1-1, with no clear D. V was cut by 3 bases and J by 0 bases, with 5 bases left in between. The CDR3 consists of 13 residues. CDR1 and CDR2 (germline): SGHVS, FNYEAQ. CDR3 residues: CASSFTVNTEAFF. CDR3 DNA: TGTGCCAGCAGCTTCACAGTGAACACTGAAGCTTTCTTT.

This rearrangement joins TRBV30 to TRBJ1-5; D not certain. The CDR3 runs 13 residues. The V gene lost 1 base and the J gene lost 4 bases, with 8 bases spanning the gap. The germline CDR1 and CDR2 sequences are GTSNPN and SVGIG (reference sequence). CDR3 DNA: TGTGCCTGGAGTGGGGCAGAGAATCAGCCCCAGCATTTT. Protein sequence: CAWSGAENQPQHF.

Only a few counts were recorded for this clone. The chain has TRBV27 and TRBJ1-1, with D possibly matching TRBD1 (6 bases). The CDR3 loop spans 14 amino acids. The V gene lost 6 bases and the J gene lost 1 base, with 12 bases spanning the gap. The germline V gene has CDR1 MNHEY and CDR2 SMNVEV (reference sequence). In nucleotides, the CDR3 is TGTGCCAGCAGAACAGGGAACCCGAACACTGAAGCTTTCTTT. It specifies CASRTGNPNTEAFF.

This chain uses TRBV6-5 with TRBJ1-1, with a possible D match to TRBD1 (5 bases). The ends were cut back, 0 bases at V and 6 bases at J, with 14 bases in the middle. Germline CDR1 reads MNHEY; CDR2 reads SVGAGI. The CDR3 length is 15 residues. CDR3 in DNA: TGTGCCAGCAGTTACTCCCCGGGGGACGTCGCTGAAGCTTTCTTT. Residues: CASSYSPGDVAEAFF.

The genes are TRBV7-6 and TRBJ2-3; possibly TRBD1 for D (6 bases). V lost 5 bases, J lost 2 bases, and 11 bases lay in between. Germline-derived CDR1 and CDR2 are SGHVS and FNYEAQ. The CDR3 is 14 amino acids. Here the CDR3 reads CASSPGTPTDTQYF. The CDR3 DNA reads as TGTGCCAGCAGCCCCGGGACACCCACAGATACGCAGTATTTT. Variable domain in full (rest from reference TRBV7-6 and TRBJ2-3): GAGVSQSPRYKVTKRGQDVALRCDPISGHVSLYWYRQALGQGPEFLTYFNYEAQQDKSGLPNDRFSAERPEGSISTLTIQRTEQRDSAMYRCASSPGTPTDTQYFGPGTRLTVL.

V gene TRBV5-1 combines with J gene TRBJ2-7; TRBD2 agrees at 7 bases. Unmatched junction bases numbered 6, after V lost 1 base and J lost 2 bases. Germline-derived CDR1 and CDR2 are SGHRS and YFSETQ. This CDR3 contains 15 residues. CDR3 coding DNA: TGCGCCAGCAGCTTGACCCCGGGAGGTCCCTACGAGCAGTACTTC. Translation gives CASSLTPGGPYEQYF.

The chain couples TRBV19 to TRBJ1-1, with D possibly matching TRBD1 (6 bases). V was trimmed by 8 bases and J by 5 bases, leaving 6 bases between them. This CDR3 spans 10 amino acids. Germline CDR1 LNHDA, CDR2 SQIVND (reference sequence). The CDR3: CASGQTEAFF. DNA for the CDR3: TGTGCCAGTGGACAGACTGAAGCTTTCTTT.

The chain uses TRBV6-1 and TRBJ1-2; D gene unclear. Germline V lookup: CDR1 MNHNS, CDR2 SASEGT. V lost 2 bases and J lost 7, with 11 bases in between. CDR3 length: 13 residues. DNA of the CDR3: TGTGCCAGCAGTGAAATAAGAGGGCTTGGCTACACCTTC. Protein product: CASSEIRGLGYTF.

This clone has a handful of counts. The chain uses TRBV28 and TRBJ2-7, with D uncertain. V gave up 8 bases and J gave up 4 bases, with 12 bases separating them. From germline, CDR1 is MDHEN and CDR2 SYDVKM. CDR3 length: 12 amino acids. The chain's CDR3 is CASFQTSYEQYF. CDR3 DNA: TGTGCCAGCTTTCAGACCTCTTACGAGCAGTACTTC.